This T cell receptor (beta chain) was obtained from a study of blood T cell repertoires in COVID-19. Study background: Whether acute or convalescent, the COVID-19 samples came from the United States, Italy and Spain. T cells, B-cell-depleted T cells, or PBMCs provided the cDNA or gDNA that served as material.

The Seattle patients, enrolled during active infection, were followed longitudinally. This CDR3 spans 17 amino acids. Germline V gene lookup returns CDR1 PRHDT and CDR2 FYEKMQ (reference sequence). Trimming cost V 6 bases and J 5 bases; bases outside gene matches: 13. Produced via immunoSEQ multiplex PCR; TCRdb's table is partial and in-frame only. The sample lists hundreds of thousands of clones, about 89% occurring once. Sequenced sample: peripheral blood. The chain employs TRBV13 and TRBJ2-1; 10 bases match TRBD2. The receptor comes from a woman aged 45-59 years with COVID-19, enrolled during active disease. The CDR3 loop is CASSHIPGTSVDNEQFF. The CDR3 DNA follows: TGTGCCAGCAGTCATATTCCCGGGACTAGCGTCGACAATGAGCAGTTCTTC.